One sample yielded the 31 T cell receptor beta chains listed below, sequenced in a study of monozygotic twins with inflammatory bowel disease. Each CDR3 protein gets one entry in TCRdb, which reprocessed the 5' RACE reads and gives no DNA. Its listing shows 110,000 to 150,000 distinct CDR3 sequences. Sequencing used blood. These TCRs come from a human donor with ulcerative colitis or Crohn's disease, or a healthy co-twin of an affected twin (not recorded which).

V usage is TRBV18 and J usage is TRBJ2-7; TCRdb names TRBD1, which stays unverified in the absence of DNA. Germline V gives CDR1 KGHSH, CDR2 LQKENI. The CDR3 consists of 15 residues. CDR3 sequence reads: CASSPAGTGDYEQYF.

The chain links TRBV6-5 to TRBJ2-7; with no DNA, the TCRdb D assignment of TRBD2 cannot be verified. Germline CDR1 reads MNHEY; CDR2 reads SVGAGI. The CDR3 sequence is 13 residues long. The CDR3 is CATGLAGVDEQYF.

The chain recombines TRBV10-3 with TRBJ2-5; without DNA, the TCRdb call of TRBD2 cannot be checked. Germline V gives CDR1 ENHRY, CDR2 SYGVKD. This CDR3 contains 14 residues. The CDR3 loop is CAITERESQETQYF.

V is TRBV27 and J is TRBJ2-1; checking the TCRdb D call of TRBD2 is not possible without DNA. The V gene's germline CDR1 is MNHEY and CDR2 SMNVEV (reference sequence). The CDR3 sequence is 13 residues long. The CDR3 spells CASSLRAGGKQFF.

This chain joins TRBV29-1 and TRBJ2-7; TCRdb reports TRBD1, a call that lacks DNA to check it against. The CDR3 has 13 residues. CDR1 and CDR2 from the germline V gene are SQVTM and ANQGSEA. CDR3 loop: CSGTTGQGSEQYF.

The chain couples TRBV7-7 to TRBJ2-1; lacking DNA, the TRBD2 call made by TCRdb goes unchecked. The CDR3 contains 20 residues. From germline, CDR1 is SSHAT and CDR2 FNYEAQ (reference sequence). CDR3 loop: CASSPRLAGGPNSPNREQFF.

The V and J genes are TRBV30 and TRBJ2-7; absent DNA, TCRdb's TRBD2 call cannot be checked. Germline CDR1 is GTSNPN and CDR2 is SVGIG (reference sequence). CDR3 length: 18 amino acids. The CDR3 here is CAFHPGRLAGGSSLEQYF.

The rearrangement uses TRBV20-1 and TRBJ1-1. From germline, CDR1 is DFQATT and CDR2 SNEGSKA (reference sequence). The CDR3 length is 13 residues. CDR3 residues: CSAESGMNTEAFF.

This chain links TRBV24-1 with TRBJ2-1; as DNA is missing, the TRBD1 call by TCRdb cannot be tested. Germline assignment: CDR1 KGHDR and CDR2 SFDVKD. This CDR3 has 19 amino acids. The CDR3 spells CATSDGGGGSGRAYNEQFF.

CDR3 residues: CASSETSGSLGNEQFF. The V call is TRBV19, the J call TRBJ2-1; the TRBD2 assignment by TCRdb is unverifiable without DNA. The CDR3 spans 16 residues. Germline-derived CDR1 and CDR2 are LNHDA and SQIVND (reference sequence).

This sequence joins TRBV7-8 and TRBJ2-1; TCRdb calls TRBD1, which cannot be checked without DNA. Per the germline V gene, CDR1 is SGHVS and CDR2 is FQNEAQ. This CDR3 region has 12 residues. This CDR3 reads CASSHPEGGQFF.

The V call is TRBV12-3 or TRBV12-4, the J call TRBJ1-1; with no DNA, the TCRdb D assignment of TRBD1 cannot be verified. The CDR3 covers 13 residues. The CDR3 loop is CASSKQGGTEAFF.

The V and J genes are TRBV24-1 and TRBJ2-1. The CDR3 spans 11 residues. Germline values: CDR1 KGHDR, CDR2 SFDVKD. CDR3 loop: CATSDRNEQFF.

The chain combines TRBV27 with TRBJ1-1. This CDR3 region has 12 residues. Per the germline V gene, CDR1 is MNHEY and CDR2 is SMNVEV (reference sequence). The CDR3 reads CASSVSGRKAFF.

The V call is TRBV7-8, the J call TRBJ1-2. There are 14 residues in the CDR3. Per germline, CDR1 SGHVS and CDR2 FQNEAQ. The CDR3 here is CASSQTWRRYGYTF.

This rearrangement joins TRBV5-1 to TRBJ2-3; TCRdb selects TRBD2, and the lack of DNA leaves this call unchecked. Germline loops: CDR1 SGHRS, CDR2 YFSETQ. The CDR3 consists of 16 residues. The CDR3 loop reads CASSSLGERYTDTQYF.

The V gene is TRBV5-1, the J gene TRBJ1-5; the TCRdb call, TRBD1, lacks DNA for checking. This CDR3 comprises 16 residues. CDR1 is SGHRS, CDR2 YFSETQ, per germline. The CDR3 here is CASSGQGAGGNQPQHF.

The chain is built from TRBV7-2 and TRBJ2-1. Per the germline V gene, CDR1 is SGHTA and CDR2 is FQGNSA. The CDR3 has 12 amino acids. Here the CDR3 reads CASSLANNEQFF.

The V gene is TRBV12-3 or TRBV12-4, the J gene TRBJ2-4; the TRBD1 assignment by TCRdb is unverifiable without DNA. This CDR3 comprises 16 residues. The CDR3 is CASSDRRDRHKNIQYF.

The CDR3 is CASSLGTSGYSYNEQFF. The rearrangement links TRBV5-1 to TRBJ2-1; TCRdb calls TRBD2, which cannot be checked without DNA. Per the germline V gene, CDR1 is SGHRS and CDR2 is YFSETQ. There are 17 residues in the CDR3.

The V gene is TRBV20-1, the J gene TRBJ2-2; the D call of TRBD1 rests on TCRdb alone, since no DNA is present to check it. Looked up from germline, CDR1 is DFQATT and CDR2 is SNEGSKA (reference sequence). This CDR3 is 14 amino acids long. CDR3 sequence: CSASRGLRTGELFF.

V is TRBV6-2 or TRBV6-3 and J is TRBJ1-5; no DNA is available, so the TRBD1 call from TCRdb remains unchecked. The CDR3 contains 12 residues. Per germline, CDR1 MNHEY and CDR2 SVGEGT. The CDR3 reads CASSERDKPQHF.

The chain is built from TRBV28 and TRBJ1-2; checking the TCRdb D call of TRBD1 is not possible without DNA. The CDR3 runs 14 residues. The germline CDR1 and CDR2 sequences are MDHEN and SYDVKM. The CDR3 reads CASTRDTANYGYTF.

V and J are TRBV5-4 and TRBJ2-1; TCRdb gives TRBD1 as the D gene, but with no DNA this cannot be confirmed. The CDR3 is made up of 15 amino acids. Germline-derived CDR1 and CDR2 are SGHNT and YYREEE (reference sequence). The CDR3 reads CASSLMGQGYNEQFF.

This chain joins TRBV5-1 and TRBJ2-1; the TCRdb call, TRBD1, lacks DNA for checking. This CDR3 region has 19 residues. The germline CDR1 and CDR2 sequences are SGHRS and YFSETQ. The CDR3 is CASSLVSRVGRGSYNEQFF.

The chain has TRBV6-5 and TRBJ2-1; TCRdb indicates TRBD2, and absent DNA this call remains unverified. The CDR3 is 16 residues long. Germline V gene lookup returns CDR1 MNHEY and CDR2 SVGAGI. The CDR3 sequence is CASSSHQSGTYNEQFF.

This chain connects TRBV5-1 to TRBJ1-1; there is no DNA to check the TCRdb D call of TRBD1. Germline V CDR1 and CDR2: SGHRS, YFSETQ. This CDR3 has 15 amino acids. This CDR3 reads CASSLQGIGNTEAFF.

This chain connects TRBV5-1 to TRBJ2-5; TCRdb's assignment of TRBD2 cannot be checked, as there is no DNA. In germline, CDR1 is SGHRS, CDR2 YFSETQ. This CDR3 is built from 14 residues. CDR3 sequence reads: CASSLTGISETQYF.

CDR3 residues: CSVEGLRRVYNEQFF. The chain combines TRBV29-1 with TRBJ2-1; checking the TCRdb D call of TRBD2 is not possible without DNA. CDR3 size: 15 residues. The germline CDR1 and CDR2 sequences are SQVTM and ANQGSEA.

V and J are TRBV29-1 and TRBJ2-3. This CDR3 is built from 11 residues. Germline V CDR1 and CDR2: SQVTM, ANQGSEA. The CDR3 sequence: CSAREGDTQYF.

CDR3 loop: CASSHLGLAGVRSEQFF. The V gene is TRBV7-9, the J gene TRBJ2-1; TCRdb calls TRBD2, which cannot be checked without DNA. The CDR3 covers 17 residues. Germline-derived CDR1 and CDR2 are SEHNR and FQNEAQ (reference sequence).